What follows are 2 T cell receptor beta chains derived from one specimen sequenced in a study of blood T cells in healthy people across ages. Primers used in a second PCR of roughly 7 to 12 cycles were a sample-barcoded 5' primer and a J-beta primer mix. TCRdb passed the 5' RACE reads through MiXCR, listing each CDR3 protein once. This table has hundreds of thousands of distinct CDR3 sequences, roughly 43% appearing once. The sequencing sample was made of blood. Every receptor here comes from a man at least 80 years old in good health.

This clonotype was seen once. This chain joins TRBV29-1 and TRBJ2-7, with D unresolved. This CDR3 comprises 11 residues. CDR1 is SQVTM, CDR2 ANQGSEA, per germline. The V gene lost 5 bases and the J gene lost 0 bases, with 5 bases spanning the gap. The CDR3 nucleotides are TGCAGCGTTTCATCCTCCTACGAGCAGTACTTC. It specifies CSVSSSYEQYF.

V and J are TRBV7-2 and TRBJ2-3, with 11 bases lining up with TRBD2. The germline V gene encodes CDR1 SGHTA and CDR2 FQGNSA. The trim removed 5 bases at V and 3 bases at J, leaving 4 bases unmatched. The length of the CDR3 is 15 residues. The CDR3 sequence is CASSPWTSGTDTQYF. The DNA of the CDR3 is TGTGCCAGCAGCCCCTGGACTAGCGGGACAGATACGCAGTATTTT.